This is a list of T cell receptor beta chains from one sample in a study of response to subunit inactivated influenza vaccine. TCRdb itself ran the RT-PCR reads through MiXCR, one entry per CDR3 protein. The sample contains about half a million distinct CDR3 sequences, approximately 7.7% of which appear only once. The sample here was PBMCs from blood, taken around 25 months after vaccination. The origin of the receptors is a man between 50 and 70 years old who received an inactivated influenza vaccine. Both conserved end residues are part of each CDR3. Fields, in order: J gene, D gene, clone size, V gene, CDR3 protein, CDR3 DNA. The D gene is left open where the match is weak. For some rows the clone size is stated as once, few or many, or as a class when expanded; others skip it.

J gene: TRBJ2-7
D gene: TRBD2
clone size: few
V gene: TRBV10-3
CDR3 protein: CAISDPPGTSYEQYF
CDR3 DNA: TGTGCCATCAGTGACCCCCCCGGGACTAGCTACGAGCAGTACTTC

J gene: TRBJ2-1
D gene: TRBD1
clone size: few
V gene: TRBV3-1
CDR3 protein: CASSRWTGPNNEQFF
CDR3 DNA: TGTGCCAGCAGCCGATGGACAGGCCCAAACAATGAGCAGTTCTTC

J gene: TRBJ2-5
D gene: TRBD2
clone size: NA
V gene: TRBV29-1
CDR3 protein: CSVRTSGRWETQYF
CDR3 DNA: TGCAGCGTCCGGACTAGCGGGAGGTGGGAGACCCAGTACTTC

J gene: TRBJ2-3
D gene: TRBD2
clone size: NA
V gene: TRBV7-2
CDR3 protein: CASSSGVAGGTDTQYF
CDR3 DNA: TGTGCCAGCAGCTCTGGAGTAGCGGGGGGCACAGATACGCAGTATTTT

J gene: TRBJ1-1
D gene: TRBD1
clone size: NA
V gene: TRBV10-3
CDR3 protein: CAISRTGNTEAFF
CDR3 DNA: TGTGCCATCAGTAGGACAGGGAACACTGAAGCTTTCTTT

J gene: TRBJ1-2
D gene: NA
clone size: few
V gene: TRBV5-5
CDR3 protein: CASSLDLVGTSHTF
CDR3 DNA: TGTGCCAGCAGCTTGGATCTCGTCGGGACCTCGCACACCTTC

J gene: TRBJ2-5
D gene: NA
clone size: NA
V gene: TRBV29-1
CDR3 protein: CSVRISYKGETQYF
CDR3 DNA: TGCAGCGTTAGGATTTCCTACAAGGGGGAGACCCAGTACTTC

J gene: TRBJ2-2
D gene: NA
clone size: few
V gene: TRBV28
CDR3 protein: CASSPMTLGGTGELFF
CDR3 DNA: TGTGCCAGCAGTCCAATGACCCTCGGGGGCACCGGGGAGCTGTTTTTT

J gene: TRBJ2-7
D gene: NA
clone size: few
V gene: TRBV27
CDR3 protein: CASSSPKQRATYEQYF
CDR3 DNA: TGTGCCAGCAGTTCCCCTAAACAGCGAGCGACCTACGAGCAGTACTTC

J gene: TRBJ1-4
D gene: NA
clone size: NA
V gene: TRBV4-1
CDR3 protein: CASSGETIGEEKLFF
CDR3 DNA: TGCGCCAGCAGCGGAGAGACGATTGGTGAGGAAAAACTGTTTTTT